This T cell receptor beta chain was captured by sequencing in a study of blood T cell repertoires in COVID-19 (dated by TCRdb to the early 2020s). Regarding the study in general: Samples from collaborators originated in the United States, Italy and Spain and spanned both the acute and convalescent phases of COVID-19. The prospective study material was composed of cDNA or gDNA derived from T cells, B-cell-depleted T cells, or PBMCs. Subjects who had been exposed to COVID-19, were actively infected with it, or had recovered from it provided the deeply sampled blood TCRbeta repertoires that made up the dataset. The repertoires were released in a freely available public database intended as a resource for research on the immune response to SARS-CoV-2. Samples came from the ongoing ImmuneRACE study (first 160 participants) plus 1,254 subjects from 6 global collaborators. The sample metadata nearly always contained a de-identified subject ID, COVID-19 status, age in years and sex. Where HLA class I and class II types were available, the types were taken from metadata supplied by the sample provider, not from assay-based typing.

The collaborating institutions used their own protocols to collect whole blood in K2EDTA tubes. For TCRbeta analysis, collaborator samples were shipped as frozen whole blood, as isolated PBMCs, or as DNA extracted from either sample type. The CDR3 measures 14 amino acids from cysteine to phenylalanine. CDR3 DNA only is kept here, 42 bases in frame from base 1. For CDR1 and CDR2, the germline V gene lists SGHRS and YFSETQ. V is shortened by 4 bases, J by 5 bases, and the region joining them spans 14 bases. TCRbeta CDR3 regions were amplified from genomic DNA using the immunoSEQ Assay, a bias-controlled multiplex PCR. As for the original processing: Nucleated cell counts per sample were estimated from amplification of reference gene primers within the assay. To quantify the absolute abundance of each unique TCRbeta CDR3 rearrangement, sequence reads were collapsed and filtered. For each sample, productive Simpson clonality was calculated as the square root of Simpson's diversity index over productive rearrangements. TCRdb retrieved this table from immuneACCESS and kept in-frame rearrangements only. Not all clones are present; in checked studies, unresolved V genes account for under half, and no reason is known for the remainder. The V and J calls and the clone size are those of that table, but D and trimming were determined from the DNA. This sample is represented by 450,000 to 500,000 clones; 80% to 90% of them were singletons. The ten largest clones take up approximately 3.4% of the sample.

What the study reported, not specific to this receptor: The amount of clinical and demographic metadata varied by source and participant and was provided uncurated.

About this clone: Its specific antigen is unknown. No much larger clone exists at a distance of one base, and base qualities are not known.

The clonotype comes from a human donor in a cohort sampled during active COVID-19. The receptor chain draws on TRBV5-1 and TRBJ2-3, and possibly TRBD2, on 6 matching bases. Input material: peripheral blood. CDR3 protein: CASSPSNSGDTQYF. The bases are TGCGCCAGCAGCCCGTCTAATAGCGGAGATACGCAGTATTTT.